These 22 T cell receptor beta chains share one sample of origin, sequenced in a study of T cell changes during pregnancy in multiple sclerosis. Here immunoSEQ multiplex PCR was the method, and the copy in TCRdb shows in-frame clones only, minus some. The repertoire includes 70,000 to 75,000 clones, about nine tenths of them detected once, and roughly 1.9% sits in the top ten. The input for sequencing was peripheral blood, taken in the second trimester of pregnancy. These receptors all stem from a female donor with multiple sclerosis, enrolled in a pregnancy study.

The chain is built from TRBV2 and TRBJ2-2; TRBD1 matches at 8 bases. The CDR3 totals 14 residues. Germline CDR1 SNHLY, CDR2 FYNNEI. V dropped 6 bases and J dropped 3; count of bases not matched to a gene: 3. The DNA for the CDR3 is TGTGCCAGCAGACGGGACAGGTACACCGGGGAGCTGTTTTTT. This translates into CASRRDRYTGELFF.

The chain joins TRBV11-2 to TRBJ2-7; weak D call: TRBD2 (7 bases). The V end lost 0 bases, the J end lost 3 bases, and 15 bases lay between the germline ends. The CDR3 spans 16 residues. CDR1 and CDR2 from the germline V gene are SGHAT and FQNNGV. CDR3 in DNA: TGTGCCAGCAGCTTAGATCGCGCGGGGGCAGGCTACGAGCAGTACTTC. This codes for CASSLDRAGAGYEQYF. Drawing the rest from reference TRBV11-2 and TRBJ2-7, the complete variable domain is EAGVAQSPRYKIIEKRQSVAFWCNPISGHATLYWYQQILGQGPKLLIQFQNNGVVDDSQLPKDRFSAERLKGVDSTLKIQPAKLEDSAVYLCASSLDRAGAGYEQYFGPGTRLTVT.

The DNA of the CDR3 is TGTGCCAGCAGCTTAGACCGACAGGGGGCCTATGGCTACACCTTC. Translation gives CASSLDRQGAYGYTF. This chain connects TRBV7-2 to TRBJ1-2, with 10 positions matching TRBD1. Germline values: CDR1 SGHTA, CDR2 FQGNSA. Losses at the gene ends were 1 base for V and 4 bases for J; bases not matched to a gene: 3. The CDR3 runs to 15 residues. Combining the CDR3 with reference TRBV7-2 and TRBJ1-2 gives the whole variable domain GAGVSQSPSNKVTEKGKDVELRCDPISGHTALYWYRQSLGQGLEFLIYFQGNSAPDKSGLPSDRFSAERTGGSVSTLTIQRTQQEDSAVYLCASSLDRQGAYGYTFGSGTRLTVV.

The V gene is TRBV5-6, the J gene TRBJ1-2, with 9 bases lining up with TRBD1. This CDR3 has 16 amino acids. The ends lost 5 bases at V and 4 bases at J; junction bases unmatched: 12. Germline CDR1 is SGHDT and CDR2 is YYEEEE. The CDR3 nucleotides read TGTGCCAGCAGACGGAAGCCCGGGACAGGGACCTATGGCTACACCTTC. It codes for CASRRKPGTGTYGYTF.

This chain connects TRBV5-6 to TRBJ2-7; D might be TRBD2 (6 bases). The ends were cut back, 0 bases at V and 5 bases at J, with 18 bases in the middle. Germline V gene data show CDR1 as SGHDT and CDR2 as YYEEEE. CDR3 length: 16 amino acids. Here the CDR3 reads CASSLGAGGPQDEQYF. The CDR3 region has the DNA TGTGCCAGCAGCTTGGGGGCCGGGGGTCCCCAAGACGAGCAGTACTTC.

V gene TRBV7-9 combines with J gene TRBJ2-3; tentatively, D is TRBD2 (5 bases). Germline assignment: CDR1 SEHNR and CDR2 FQNEAQ (reference sequence). V was clipped by 1 base and J by 0 bases, with 14 bases between them. This CDR3 contains 17 residues. The CDR3 DNA reads as TGTGCCAGCAGCTTAGGGCCTCGCGGGCCTAGCACAGATACGCAGTATTTT. Residues: CASSLGPRGPSTDTQYF.

The V gene is TRBV7-2, the J gene TRBJ2-7; the match to TRBD2 covers 12 bases. From germline, CDR1 is SGHTA and CDR2 FQGNSA. V lost 1 base and J lost 4; bases outside the gene matches: 8. This CDR3 has 17 residues. The CDR3 loop is CASSLVRTSGIVYEQYF. As DNA, the CDR3 is TGTGCCAGCAGCTTAGTTAGGACTAGCGGGATAGTGTACGAGCAGTACTTC.

This clone appeared a single time. V and J are TRBV2 and TRBJ2-5, with 7 positions matching TRBD2. V lost 8 bases, J lost 2 bases, and 2 bases stayed unmatched. CDR1 and CDR2 from the germline V gene are SNHLY and FYNNEI. The CDR3 consists of 12 residues. The CDR3 nucleotides are TGTGCCAGCCACGGGGGGCAAGAGACCCAGTACTTC. This codes for CASHGGQETQYF.

The chain is built from TRBV7-3 and TRBJ2-5; 8 positions match TRBD2. CDR1 and CDR2 from the germline V gene are SGHTA and FQGTGA. J was trimmed by 1 base and V by 3 bases; bases with no gene match: 4. CDR3 length: 15 amino acids. DNA for the CDR3: TGTGCCAGCAGCTTCGGCAGCGGGAGCCAAGAGACCCAGTACTTC. This sequence encodes CASSFGSGSQETQYF.

This clone is a singleton in its sample. The genes are TRBV9 and TRBJ2-2; 10 nucleotides match TRBD1. Germline values: CDR1 SGDLS, CDR2 YYNGEE. This CDR3 has 14 amino acids. V lost 4 bases and J lost 5; bases outside the gene matches: 2. The CDR3 spells CASSRQGATGELFF. DNA of the CDR3: TGTGCCAGCAGCCGACAGGGGGCAACCGGGGAGCTGTTTTTT.

The J gene is TRBJ2-7, the V gene TRBV27, with 11 bases that match TRBD1. This CDR3 has 17 amino acids. V trimming: 3 bases; J trimming: 5 bases; junction bases outside the gene matches: 12. Germline CDR1 reads MNHEY; CDR2 reads SMNVEV (reference sequence). DNA of the CDR3: TGTGCCAGCAGTTTCCTCCATTCGGACAGGGGGCCCAACGAGCAGTACTTC. Translating gives CASSFLHSDRGPNEQYF.

This chain uses TRBV30 with TRBJ1-6, with TRBD1 matching 9 bases. This CDR3 is built from 15 residues. The V gene end was trimmed by 0 bases and the J gene end by 10 bases; junction bases not matched to a gene: 7. Germline assignment: CDR1 GTSNPN and CDR2 SVGIG (reference sequence). For the CDR3, the DNA is TGTGCCTGGAGTGTAGGGACAGGGCTAGGATCACCCCTCCACTTT. It yields the protein CAWSVGTGLGSPLHF.

The chain employs TRBV6-6 and TRBJ1-1; 7 bases are shared with TRBD1. Looked up from germline, CDR1 is MNHNY and CDR2 is SVGAGI (reference sequence). The CDR3 is made up of 16 amino acids. V gave up 5 bases and J gave up 0 bases; unmatched junction bases: 9. CDR3 DNA sequence: TGTGCCAGCAGTCCCGGGGACAGCCGCATGAACACTGAAGCTTTCTTT. Protein sequence: CASSPGDSRMNTEAFF.

This clone was detected only once. This sequence joins TRBV6-5 and TRBJ2-4; D not certain. The V gene lost 0 bases and the J gene lost 6 bases, with 9 bases spanning the gap. The germline gives CDR1 MNHEY, CDR2 SVGAGI. The CDR3 has 14 residues. The CDR3 protein is CASSYSYSANIQYF. The DNA for the CDR3 is TGTGCCAGCAGTTACTCGTACAGTGCAAACATTCAGTACTTC.

The CDR3 loop is CASSLDSSGNYEQYF. The CDR3 nucleotides are TGTGCCAGCAGCTTAGATTCAAGCGGGAACTACGAGCAGTACTTC. V is TRBV11-3 and J is TRBJ2-7; 7 bases are shared with TRBD2. J gave up 3 bases and V 0 bases, and 5 bases lay outside the gene matches. The CDR3 has 15 amino acids. The germline CDR1 and CDR2 sequences are SGHNT and YENEEA.

The V gene is TRBV15, the J gene TRBJ2-6; D is undetermined. The CDR3 length is 16 residues. Per the germline V gene, CDR1 is LNHNV and CDR2 is YYDKDF (reference sequence). The V end lost 3 bases, the J end lost 0 bases, and 9 bases lay between the germline ends. This chain's CDR3 is CATSRAGNSGANVLTF. As DNA, the CDR3 is TGTGCCACCAGCAGGGCAGGAAACTCTGGGGCCAACGTCCTGACTTTC. Full variable domain (rest looked up from reference TRBV15 and TRBJ2-6): DAMVIQNPRYQVTQFGKPVTLSCSQTLNHNVMYWYQQKSSQAPKLLFHYYDKDFNNEADTPDNFQSRRPNTSFCFLDIRSPGLGDTAMYLCATSRAGNSGANVLTFGAGSRLTVL.

The chain is built from TRBV18 and TRBJ2-7; 12 bases align to TRBD1. Trimming at V came to 2 bases and at J to 6 bases, leaving 8 bases not matched to a gene. The CDR3 has 16 amino acids. From germline, CDR1 is KGHSH and CDR2 LQKENI. CDR3 sequence (DNA): TGTGCCAGCTCACCAAGTAGGGGACAGGGGGCAATCGAGCAGTACTTC. The encoded protein is CASSPSRGQGAIEQYF. The complete variable domain, with remaining parts taken from reference TRBV18 and TRBJ2-7, reads NAGVMQNPRHLVRRRGQEARLRCSPMKGHSHVYWYRQLPEEGLKFMVYLQKENIIDESGMPKERFSAEFPKEGPSILRIQQVVRGDSAAYFCASSPSRGQGAIEQYFGPGTRLTVT.

J is TRBJ2-2 and V is TRBV9; D is possibly TRBD2 (6 bases). V dropped 2 bases and J dropped 3 bases, with 8 bases sitting between them. The CDR3 spans 14 residues. Germline CDR1 SGDLS, CDR2 YYNGEE. The CDR3 sequence is CASSVWGDTGELFF. The CDR3 DNA is TGTGCCAGCAGCGTGTGGGGGGACACCGGGGAGCTGTTTTTT.

This chain uses TRBV11-1 with TRBJ2-1; D unclear. Per the germline V gene, CDR1 is SGHAT and CDR2 is FQDESV (reference sequence). The ends were cut back, 1 base at V and 7 bases at J, with 14 bases in the middle. This CDR3 has 15 amino acids. As DNA, the CDR3 is TGTGCCAGCAGCTTAGAAGAGTACGGCGGAAATGAGCAGTTCTTC. This encodes CASSLEEYGGNEQFF.

There are a few counts of this clone. The chain is built from TRBV28 and TRBJ1-6, with a tentative D call TRBD1 (6 bases). This CDR3 comprises 13 residues. The germline V gene encodes CDR1 MDHEN and CDR2 SYDVKM. V lost 5 bases and J lost 8, with 10 bases in between. CDR3 loop: CASSTGFDSPLHF. The CDR3 nucleotides read TGTGCCAGCAGTACAGGGTTCGATTCACCCCTCCACTTT.

This sequence joins TRBV30 and TRBJ2-2; the D is unclear. CDR3 length: 15 residues. Trimming pared 2 bases from V and 5 bases from J, leaving 15 bases between. The V gene's germline CDR1 is GTSNPN and CDR2 SVGIG (reference sequence). The CDR3 here is CAWSPAPGVTGELFF. CDR3 DNA sequence: TGTGCCTGGAGTCCGGCCCCCGGAGTTACCGGGGAGCTGTTTTTT.

The chain combines TRBV9 with TRBJ1-1, with TRBD1 identical over 8 bases. V was pared by 4 bases and J by 4 bases, with 6 bases of the junction left unmatched. From germline, CDR1 is SGDLS and CDR2 YYNGEE. The CDR3 loop spans 14 amino acids. In nucleotides, the CDR3 is TGTGCCAGCAGCCTAACAGGGGGTTCCACTGAAGCTTTCTTT. Translating it yields CASSLTGGSTEAFF.